The 11 T cell receptor beta chains presented below share a single source sample, sequenced in a study of T cells in Graves' hyperthyroidism and ophthalmopathy. What was amplified from RNA transcripts were TCR beta CDR3 regions. A first-round RT-PCR of the TCR CDR3 used the HTBI primer set. TCRdb re-called the multiplex PCR reads with MiXCR, one entry per CDR3 protein. Of nearly 600,000 distinct CDR3 sequences in the sample, approximately 15% were seen once. The sequencing sample was made of blood. All receptors derive from a woman aged 18-30 years with Graves' ophthalmopathy.

Ten or more counts support this clonotype. This sequence joins TRBV5-1 and TRBJ2-1, with TRBD1 matching over 9 bases. Germline V gene data show CDR1 as SGHRS and CDR2 as YFSETQ. The V and J ends lost 4 bases and 4 bases, in that order; junction bases with no gene match: 6. This CDR3 has 15 residues. As DNA, the CDR3 is TGCGCCAGCAGCATCGGACAGGGGACATACAATGAGCAGTTCTTC. This encodes CASSIGQGTYNEQFF.

The chain is built from TRBV6-1 and TRBJ2-1; 14 bases align to TRBD2. CDR3 size: 17 residues. In germline, CDR1 is MNHNS, CDR2 SASEGT. Trimming took 5 bases from V and 2 from J; bases not matched to a gene: 5. In DNA, the CDR3 is TGTGCCAGCAGTTCGCGACTAGCGGGAGGGCCCTACAATGAGCAGTTCTTC. It yields the protein CASSSRLAGGPYNEQFF.

The rearrangement links TRBV7-9 to TRBJ1-5; 9 bases align to TRBD1. Germline V gene lookup returns CDR1 SEHNR and CDR2 FQNEAQ (reference sequence). This CDR3 comprises 15 residues. V lost 4 bases to trimming and J lost 6 bases; unmatched junction nucleotides: 7. In DNA form, the CDR3 reads TGTGCCAGCAGCTCGGACAGGGGTTACGGTCAGCCCCAGCATTTT. Protein sequence: CASSSDRGYGQPQHF.

This clonotype was recorded a few times. The chain combines TRBV4-2 with TRBJ1-1, with D maybe TRBD1 (5 bases). CDR3 length equals 17 residues. Germline V lookup: CDR1 LGHNA, CDR2 YNFKEQ. Trimming took 0 bases from V and 2 from J, leaving 16 bases between them. This CDR3 reads CASSQDILDTPNTEAFF. The CDR3 nucleotides read TGTGCCAGCAGCCAAGATATTCTGGACACACCTAACACTGAAGCTTTCTTT.

The table lists this clonotype with many counts. V gene TRBV29-1 combines with J gene TRBJ2-7; 10 bases fit TRBD1. CDR3 length equals 16 residues. With V trimmed by 7 bases and J by 6 bases, 18 bases remained unmatched. CDR1 and CDR2 from the germline V gene are SQVTM and ANQGSEA. CDR3 sequence reads: CSEPGQGPLLTSEQYF. In nucleotides, the CDR3 is TGCAGCGAACCGGGACAGGGGCCCCTTTTAACCTCCGAGCAGTACTTC.

This clonotype was counted between two and nine times. The chain joins TRBV15 to TRBJ2-3; TRBD2 aligns across 10 bases. The germline gives CDR1 LNHNV, CDR2 YYDKDF (reference sequence). The V gene end was trimmed by 0 bases and the J gene end by 1 base; junction bases not matched to a gene: 10. The CDR3 sequence is 19 residues long. In nucleotides, the CDR3 is TGTGCCACCAGCAGAGATGGGGTAGCGGGAGGACCTCGCACAGATACGCAGTATTTT. It encodes CATSRDGVAGGPRTDTQYF. Together with reference TRBV15 and TRBJ2-3, the CDR3 gives the full variable domain: DAMVIQNPRYQVTQFGKPVTLSCSQTLNHNVMYWYQQKSSQAPKLLFHYYDKDFNNEADTPDNFQSRRPNTSFCFLDIRSPGLGDTAMYLCATSRDGVAGGPRTDTQYFGPGTRLTVL.

The V gene is TRBV12-3 or TRBV12-4, the J gene TRBJ1-5; possible D gene TRBD1, 5 bases. Trimming pared 2 bases from V and 6 bases from J, leaving 17 bases between. This CDR3 is 16 amino acids long. CDR3 protein: CASSLSEGRGRQPQHF. As DNA, the CDR3 is TGTGCCAGCAGTTTAAGTGAGGGGAGGGGTCGTCAGCCCCAGCATTTT.

The chain couples TRBV7-6 to TRBJ1-2; TRBD1 agrees at 9 bases. CDR1 is SGHVS, CDR2 FNYEAQ, per germline. Trimming took 5 bases from V and 6 from J; bases not matched to a gene: 4. CDR3 length: 13 residues. Written as DNA, the CDR3 is TGTGCCAGCAGCCCGGACAGGGGAAATGGCTACACCTTC. Amino acids: CASSPDRGNGYTF.

The chain links TRBV4-2 to TRBJ2-3; TRBD1 agrees at 7 bases. Unmatched junction bases numbered 8, after V lost 3 bases and J lost 2 bases. Germline-derived CDR1 and CDR2 are LGHNA and YNFKEQ. The CDR3 is 16 residues long. Written as DNA, the CDR3 is TGTGCCAGCAGCCAGGGGACAGCCGACACCACAGATACGCAGTATTTT. Residues: CASSQGTADTTDTQYF.

In its sample, this clonotype was seen many times. The CDR3 is CASSLDRGTGTSHEQFF. CDR3 DNA: TGTGCCAGCAGCTTAGATCGGGGAACCGGGACCTCCCATGAGCAGTTCTTC. V is TRBV11-3 and J is TRBJ2-1; D may correspond to TRBD1 or TRBD2 (5 bases each). V dropped 0 bases and J dropped 8 bases, with 20 bases sitting between them. The CDR3 has 17 residues. Germline CDR1 and CDR2: SGHNT and YENEEA.

This clonotype has at least ten counts. This chain connects TRBV12-3 or TRBV12-4 to TRBJ2-1; D could derive from TRBD1 or TRBD2 (5 bases each). Between the trimmed V and J ends, which lost 4 bases and 9 bases, there was a span of 13 bases. The CDR3 is 13 amino acids. The CDR3 here is CASSSIRGSEQFF. The CDR3 DNA reads as TGTGCCAGCAGTTCAATCCGGGGCAGTGAGCAGTTCTTC.